This TCR beta chain was profiled in a study of radiation and T cells in renal cell carcinoma (dated by TCRdb to 2018 to 2021). At the level of the whole study: In total, roughly 52 samples, comprising some 25 tumors and around 27 peripheral blood samples, were subjected to TCR beta sequencing. The final blood draw took place at 4 weeks after radiation, the same time as nephrectomy. Across all 53 samples, roughly 3,700,000 unique CDR3 nucleotide sequences encoding some 3,000,000 unique CDR3 amino acid sequences were identified.

The CDR3 runs 16 amino acids, cysteine and phenylalanine included. Only the CDR3 DNA stays, 48 bases, in frame from base 1. From a lookup of the germline V gene, CDR1 and CDR2 are SGHDN and FVKESK. Trimming removed 2 bases from V and 7 bases from J; the gene matches leave 6 bases unexplained. Worth noting for this clone: Its antigen remains unidentified. No base quality values were provided; no much bigger clone lies one nucleotide off.

General study outcomes and caveats: In blood, the top tumor clonotypes increased from baseline to 2 weeks after radiation and then shrank by 4 weeks, which suggests a temporary expansion of tumor-resident clones. Blood repertoire dynamics were not followed beyond 4 weeks after treatment. Because pretreatment tumor biopsies were not available, the baseline intratumoral presence of clonotypes could not be determined. With a single-armed trial design, the study had no way to address how radiation dose or scheduling affects the TCR repertoire.

The immunoSEQ kit was used, according to the manufacturer's recommendations, to generate TCR beta libraries from genomic DNA. For library preparation, a first multiplex PCR was performed with proprietary primers, followed by a second PCR in which unique barcodes were added, and bead cleanups were performed after each round. A positive control reaction and a negative control reaction, both provided in the kit, were run with every batch of samples. The final libraries were assessed on an Agilent 4200 TapeStation D1000 ScreenTape, pooled by volume, and quantified by qPCR. Sequencing was performed on an Illumina NextSeq500 using a MidOutput 150-cycle cartridge, with 156 Read1 cycles, 15 Index1 cycles, and the kit custom primers. The pooled library was loaded at around 1 pM with roughly 20% PhiX control spiked in. In the authors' own workflow: The vendor-processed data were analyzed in R, and a clonotype was defined as all T cells that share the same CDR3 nucleotide sequence. In the clone abundance analyses, frequencies in each sample were normalized to that sample's 10,000 most abundant clones. Public T cell clones, which averaged fewer than five per sample, were excluded before analysis. A difference in abundance of at least 32-fold between compartments was used to define tumor-enriched and baseline blood-enriched clonotypes. A beta-binomial differential abundance model was used to identify clonotypes that expanded or contracted between blood time points. Tumor-blood repertoire similarity was measured with the Baroni-Urbani and Buser coefficient, and groups were compared using two-tailed Wilcoxon tests in R. TCRdb obtained this table from immuneACCESS and retained in-frame rearrangements with V and J assigned. These tables miss some clones; where compared with another copy, unresolved V genes account for less than half of the shortfall, and the remainder is unexplained. The D gene and trimming were derived from the DNA, and the V and J assignments and clone size from that table. The sample data list 150,000 to 200,000 clones, and less than 90% of these were observed just once. Approximately 10% of the sample is in the top ten clones.

The time point label corresponds to: blood 4 weeks post-SBRT, at nephrectomy. In light of the paper, this sample's treatment or condition label describes: 15 Gy SBRT to primary tumor, nephrectomy 4 weeks later. Samples came from a clinical trial, in which primary renal cell carcinomas received 15 Gy stereotactic body radiation therapy followed by nephrectomy 4 weeks later. To follow tumor-enriched clonotypes, serial peripheral blood was collected from radiation-treated patients at baseline and at 2 weeks and 4 weeks after SBRT. Renal cell carcinoma with clear cell pathology was present in all patients. Genomic DNA for TCR sequencing was prepared using the QIAamp DNA Blood Mini Kit (Qiagen). The analyses included only samples that passed all quality control checks.

The input for sequencing was blood, taken from a patient whose treatment included radiotherapy and nephrectomy. The sequence came from a woman aged 45-60 years with renal cell carcinoma. This sequence uses TRBV14 and TRBJ1-6, with 9 central nucleotides matching TRBD1. The bases are TGTGCCAGCAGCCAAACGGGACAGGGAGGCAATTCACCCCTCCACTTT. This sequence encodes CASSQTGQGGNSPLHF.